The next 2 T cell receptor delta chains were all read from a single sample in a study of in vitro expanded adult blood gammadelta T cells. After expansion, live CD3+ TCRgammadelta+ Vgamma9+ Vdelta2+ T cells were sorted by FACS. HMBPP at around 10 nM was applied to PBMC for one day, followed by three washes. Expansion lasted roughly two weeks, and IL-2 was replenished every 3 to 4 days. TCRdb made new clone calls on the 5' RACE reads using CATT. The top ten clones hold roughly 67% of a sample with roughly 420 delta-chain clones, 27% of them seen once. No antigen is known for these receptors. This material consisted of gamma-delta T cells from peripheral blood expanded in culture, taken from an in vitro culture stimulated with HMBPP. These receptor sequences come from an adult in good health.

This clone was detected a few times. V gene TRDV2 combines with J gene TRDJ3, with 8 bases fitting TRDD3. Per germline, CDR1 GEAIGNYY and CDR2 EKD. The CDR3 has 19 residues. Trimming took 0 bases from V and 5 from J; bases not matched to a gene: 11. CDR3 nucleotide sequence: TGTGCCTGTGACACCGTAGGGAACTGGGGGGACCGGGACACCCGACAGATGTTTTTC. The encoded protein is CACDTVGNWGDRDTRQMFF.

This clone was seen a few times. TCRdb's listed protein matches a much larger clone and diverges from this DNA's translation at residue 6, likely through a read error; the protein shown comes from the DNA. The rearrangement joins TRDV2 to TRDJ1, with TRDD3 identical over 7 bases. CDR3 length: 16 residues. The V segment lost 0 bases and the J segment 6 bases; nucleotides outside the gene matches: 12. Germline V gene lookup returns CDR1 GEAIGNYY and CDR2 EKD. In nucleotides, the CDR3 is TGTGCCTGTGACACCATTGGCTGGGGGCAACTTAATAAACTCATCTTT. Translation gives CACDTIGWGQLNKLIF.